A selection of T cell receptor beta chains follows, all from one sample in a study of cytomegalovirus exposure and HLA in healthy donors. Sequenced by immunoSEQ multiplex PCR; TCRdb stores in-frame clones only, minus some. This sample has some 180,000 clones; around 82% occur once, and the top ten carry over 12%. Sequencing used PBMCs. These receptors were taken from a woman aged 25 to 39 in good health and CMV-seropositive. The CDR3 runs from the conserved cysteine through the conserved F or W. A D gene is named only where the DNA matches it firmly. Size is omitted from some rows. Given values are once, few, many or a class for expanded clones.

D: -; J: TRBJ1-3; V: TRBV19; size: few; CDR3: CASSIGETPAISGNTIYF; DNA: TGTGCCAGTAGTATAGGGGAGACACCTGCTATCTCTGGAAACACCATATATTTT
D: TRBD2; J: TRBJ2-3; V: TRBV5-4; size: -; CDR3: CASSGEVGGGSPDTQYF; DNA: TGTGCCAGCAGCGGGGAGGTCGGCGGGGGGAGCCCAGATACGCAGTATTTT
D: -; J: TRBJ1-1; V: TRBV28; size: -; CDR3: CASNIKQNTEAFF; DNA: TGTGCCAGCAATATTAAACAGAACACTGAAGCTTTCTTT
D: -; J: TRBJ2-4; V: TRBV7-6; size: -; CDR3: CASSLRVGLDIQYF; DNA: TGTGCCAGCAGCTTGAGGGTTGGGCTAGACATTCAGTACTTC
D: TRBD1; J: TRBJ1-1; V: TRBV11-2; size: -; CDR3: CASSPDRGEAFF; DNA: TGTGCCAGCAGCCCGGACAGGGGAGAAGCTTTCTTT
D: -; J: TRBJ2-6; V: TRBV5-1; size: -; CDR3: CASSLVSRASGANVLTF; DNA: TGCGCCAGCAGCTTGGTCTCGAGGGCTTCTGGGGCCAACGTCCTGACTTTC
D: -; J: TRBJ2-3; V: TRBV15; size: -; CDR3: CATSRAADTQYF; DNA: TGTGCCACCAGCAGAGCCGCAGATACGCAGTATTTT
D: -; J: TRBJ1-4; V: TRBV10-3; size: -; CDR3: CAIRDSGKLFF; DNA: TGTGCCATCAGAGACAGCGGGAAACTGTTTTTT
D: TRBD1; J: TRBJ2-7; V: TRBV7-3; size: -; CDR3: CASSIGPGQGYEQYF; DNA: TGTGCCAGCAGCATAGGACCGGGACAGGGTTACGAGCAGTACTTC
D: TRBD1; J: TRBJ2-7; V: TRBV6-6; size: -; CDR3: CATGDRVTTSSRTLHF; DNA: TGTGCCACCGGGGACAGGGTCACTACGAGCAGTAGGACTCTTCACTTC
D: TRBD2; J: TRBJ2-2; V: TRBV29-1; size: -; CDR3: CSAGGTAKNTGELFF; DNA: TGCAGCGCGGGGGGTACGGCGAAGAACACCGGGGAGCTGTTTTTT
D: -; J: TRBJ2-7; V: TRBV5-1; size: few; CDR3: CASSKPDGSDEQYF; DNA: TGCGCCAGCAGTAAGCCCGACGGGAGCGACGAGCAGTACTTC
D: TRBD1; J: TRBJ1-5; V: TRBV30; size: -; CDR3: CAWSPGQGNQPQHF; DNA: TGTGCCTGGAGCCCGGGACAGGGGAATCAGCCCCAGCATTTT
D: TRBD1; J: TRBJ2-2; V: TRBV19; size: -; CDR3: CASRDGQGAPGELFF; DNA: TGTGCCAGTAGGGACGGGCAGGGGGCCCCCGGGGAGCTGTTTTTT
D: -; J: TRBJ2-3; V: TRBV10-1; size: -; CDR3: CASSESAAATDTQYF; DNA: TGCGCCAGCAGTGAGTCTGCGGCGGCCACAGATACGCAGTATTTT
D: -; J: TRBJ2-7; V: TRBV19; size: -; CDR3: CASSTSPRVPYEQYF; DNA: TGTGCCAGTAGTACGTCTCCCAGGGTCCCCTACGAGCAGTACTTC
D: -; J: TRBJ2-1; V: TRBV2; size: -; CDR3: CASSGRGKSYNEQFF; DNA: TGTGCCAGCAGTGGACGGGGGAAATCCTACAATGAGCAGTTCTTC
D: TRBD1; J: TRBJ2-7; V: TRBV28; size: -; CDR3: CASRDRQGPLYEQYF; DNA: TGTGCCAGCAGGGATCGACAGGGCCCCCTCTACGAGCAGTACTTC
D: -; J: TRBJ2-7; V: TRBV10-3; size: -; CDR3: CAISEYTTSYEQYF; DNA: TGTGCCATCAGTGAGTATACGACAAGCTACGAGCAGTACTTC
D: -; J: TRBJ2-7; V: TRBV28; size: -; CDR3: CASSNPGSYEQYF; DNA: TGTGCCAGCAGTAATCCGGGAAGCTACGAGCAGTACTTC
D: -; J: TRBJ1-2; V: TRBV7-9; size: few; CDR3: CASNIGRRGYGYTF; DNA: TGTGCCAGCAATATCGGCAGGAGGGGTTATGGCTACACCTTC
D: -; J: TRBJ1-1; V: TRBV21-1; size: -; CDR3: CASSKLTGGGGNTEAFF; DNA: TGTGCCAGCAGCAAATTAACAGGGGGCGGAGGGAACACTGAAGCTTTCTTT
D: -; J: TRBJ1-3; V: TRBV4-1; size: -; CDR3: CASSQATGGSSGNTIYF; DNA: TGCGCCAGCAGCCAAGCGACAGGCGGATCCTCTGGAAACACCATATATTTT
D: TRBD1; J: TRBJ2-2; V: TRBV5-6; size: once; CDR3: CASSGPLTDRVVPGELFF; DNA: TGTGCCAGCAGCGGGCCCCTAACCGACAGGGTGGTGCCCGGGGAGCTGTTTTTT
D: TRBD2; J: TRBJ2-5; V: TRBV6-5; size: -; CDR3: CASSYNIGGFETQYF; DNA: TGTGCCAGCAGTTACAACATCGGGGGGTTCGAGACCCAGTACTTC
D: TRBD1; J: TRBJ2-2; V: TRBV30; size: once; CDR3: CAGLQGAGELFF; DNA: TGTGCCGGCCTACAGGGGGCCGGGGAGCTGTTTTTT
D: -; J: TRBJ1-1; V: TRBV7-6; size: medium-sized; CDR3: CASSLLRATEAFF; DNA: TGTGCCAGCAGCCTACTCAGGGCCACTGAAGCTTTCTTT
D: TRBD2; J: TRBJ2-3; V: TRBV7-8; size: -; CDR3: CASGTSGGGTDTQYF; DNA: TGTGCCAGTGGGACTAGCGGGGGGGGGACAGATACGCAGTATTTT
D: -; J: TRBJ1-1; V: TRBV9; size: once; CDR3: CASSVGSGRIEDTEAFF; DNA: TGTGCCAGCAGCGTAGGATCGGGAAGGATAGAGGACACTGAAGCTTTCTTT
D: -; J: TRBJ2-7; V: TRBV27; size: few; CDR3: CASSQPLRWPYEQYF; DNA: TGTGCCAGCAGTCAACCCCTCCGTTGGCCCTACGAGCAGTACTTC
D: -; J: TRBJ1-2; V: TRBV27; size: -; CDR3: CASSLRGGSDYGYTF; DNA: TGTGCCAGCAGTCTCCGGGGGGGGAGCGACTATGGCTACACCTTC
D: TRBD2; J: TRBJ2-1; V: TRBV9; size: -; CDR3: CASSVGLAEHNEQFF; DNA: TGTGCCAGCAGCGTAGGACTAGCGGAACACAATGAGCAGTTCTTC
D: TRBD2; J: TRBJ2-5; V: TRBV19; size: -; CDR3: CASSNRAGANQETQYF; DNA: TGTGCCAGTAGTAACCGGGCGGGAGCTAACCAAGAGACCCAGTACTTC
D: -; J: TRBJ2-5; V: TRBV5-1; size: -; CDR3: CASSPPRGAQETQYF; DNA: TGCGCCAGCAGCCCCCCCCGGGGAGCGCAAGAGACCCAGTACTTC
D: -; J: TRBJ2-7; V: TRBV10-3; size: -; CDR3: CAISDHYEQYF; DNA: TGTGCCATCAGTGACCACTACGAGCAGTACTTC
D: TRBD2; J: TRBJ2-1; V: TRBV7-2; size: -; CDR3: CASSLDWTSGPYNEQFF; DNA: TGTGCCAGCAGCTTAGACTGGACTAGCGGTCCCTACAATGAGCAGTTCTTC
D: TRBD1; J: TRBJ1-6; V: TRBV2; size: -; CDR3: CARTGSSYNSPLHF; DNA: TGTGCCAGGACAGGGAGCTCCTATAATTCACCCCTCCACTTT
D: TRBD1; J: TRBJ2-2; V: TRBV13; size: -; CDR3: CASSLDRGNDTGELFF; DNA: TGTGCCAGCAGCCTAGACAGGGGGAACGACACCGGGGAGCTGTTTTTT
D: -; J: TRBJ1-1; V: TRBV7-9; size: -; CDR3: CASSHNGNTEAFF; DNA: TGTGCCAGCAGCCACAATGGCAACACTGAAGCTTTCTTT
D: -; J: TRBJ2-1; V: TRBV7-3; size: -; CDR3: CASSLTRQGYNEQFF; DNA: TGTGCCAGCAGCTTAACGCGGCAGGGTTACAATGAGCAGTTCTTC
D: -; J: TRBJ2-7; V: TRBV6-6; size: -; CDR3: CASRGGRAYEKYF; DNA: TGTGCCAGCAGAGGAGGGAGAGCCTACGAGAAGTACTTC
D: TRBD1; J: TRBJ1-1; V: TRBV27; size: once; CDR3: CASSRDSPKMNTEAFF; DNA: TGTGCCAGCAGCCGGGACAGTCCCAAGATGAACACTGAAGCTTTCTTT
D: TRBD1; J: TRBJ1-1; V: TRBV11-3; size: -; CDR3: CASSLGQASGAFF; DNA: TGTGCCAGCAGCTTGGGACAGGCGAGCGGAGCTTTCTTT
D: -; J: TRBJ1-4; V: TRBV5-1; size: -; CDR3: CASKRGGANEKLFF; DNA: TGCGCCAGCAAGCGCGGCGGGGCTAATGAAAAACTGTTTTTT
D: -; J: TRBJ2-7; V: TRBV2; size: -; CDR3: CASSDPPREQYF; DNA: TGTGCCAGCAGTGACCCCCCCCGCGAGCAGTACTTC
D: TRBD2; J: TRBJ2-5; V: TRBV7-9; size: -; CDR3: CASSLGGRGGWQETQYF; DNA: TGTGCCAGCAGCTTAGGAGGTCGGGGGGGGTGGCAAGAGACCCAGTACTTC
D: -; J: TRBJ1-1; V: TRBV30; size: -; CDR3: CAQRRGSAEAFF; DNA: TGTGCTCAAAGACGGGGGAGCGCTGAAGCTTTCTTT
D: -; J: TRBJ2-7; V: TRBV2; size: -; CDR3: CASSVGGALLSYEQYF; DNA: TGTGCCAGCAGTGTTGGGGGGGCCCTGCTCTCCTACGAGCAGTACTTC
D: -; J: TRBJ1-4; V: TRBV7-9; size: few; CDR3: CASSLGRGPNNEKLFF; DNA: TGTGCCAGCAGCTTAGGACGCGGGCCAAACAATGAAAAACTGTTTTTT
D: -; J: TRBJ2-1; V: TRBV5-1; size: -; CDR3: CASSLSLSEQFF; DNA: TGCGCCAGCAGCTTGAGCCTTAGTGAGCAGTTCTTC
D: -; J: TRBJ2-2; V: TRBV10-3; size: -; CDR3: CAISETTHSNTGELFF; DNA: TGTGCCATCAGTGAGACGACACATTCGAACACCGGGGAGCTGTTTTTT
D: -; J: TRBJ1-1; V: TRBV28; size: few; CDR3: CASSPSRTANTEAFF; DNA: TGTGCCAGCAGTCCATCCAGGACAGCGAACACTGAAGCTTTCTTT
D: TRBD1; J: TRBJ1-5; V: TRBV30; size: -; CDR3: CAWREGAHQPQHF; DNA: TGTGCCTGGAGGGAGGGGGCTCATCAGCCCCAGCATTTT